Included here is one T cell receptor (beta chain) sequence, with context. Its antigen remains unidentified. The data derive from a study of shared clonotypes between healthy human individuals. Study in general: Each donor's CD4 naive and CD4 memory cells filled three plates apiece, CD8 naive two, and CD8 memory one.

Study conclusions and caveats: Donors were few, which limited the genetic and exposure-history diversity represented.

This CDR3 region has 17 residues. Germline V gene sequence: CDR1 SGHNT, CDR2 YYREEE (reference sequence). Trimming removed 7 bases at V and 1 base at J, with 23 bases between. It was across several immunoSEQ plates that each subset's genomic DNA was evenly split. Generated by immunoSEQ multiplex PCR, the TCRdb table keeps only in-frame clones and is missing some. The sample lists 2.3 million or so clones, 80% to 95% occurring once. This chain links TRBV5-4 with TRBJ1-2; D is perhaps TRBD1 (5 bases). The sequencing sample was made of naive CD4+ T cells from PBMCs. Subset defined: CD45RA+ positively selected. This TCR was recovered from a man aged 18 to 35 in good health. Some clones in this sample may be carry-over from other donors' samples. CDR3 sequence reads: CASYGVPGYSYNYGYTF. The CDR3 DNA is TGTGCCAGCTACGGTGTGCCAGGGTATAGCTATAACTATGGCTACACCTTC.